Following are 20 T cell receptor beta chains from one sample sequenced in a study of shared clonotypes between healthy human individuals. The protocol was immunoSEQ multiplex PCR, while the TCRdb copy is restricted to in-frame clones and leaves out a portion. The table shows about 2.5 million clones, with 85% to 95% occurring only once. The sequenced sample was naive CD4+ T cells from PBMCs. Subset here: CD45RA+ positively selected. The source of these receptors is a man aged 18 to 29 in good health. Some clones in this sample may be carry-over from other donors' samples.

The rearrangement uses TRBV5-4 and TRBJ2-7; D may be TRBD1 (5 bases). Germline CDR1 SGHNT, CDR2 YYREEE (reference sequence). The V and J ends lost 0 bases and 7 bases respectively, with 17 bases between them. The CDR3 has 15 residues. As DNA, the CDR3 is TGTGCCAGCAGCTTGGAAATTGGGGCCGCTGGAGAGCAGTACTTC. Translating gives CASSLEIGAAGEQYF. The full variable domain, its missing parts supplied by reference TRBV5-4 and TRBJ2-7, is ETGVTQSPTHLIKTRGQQVTLRCSSQSGHNTVSWYQQALGQGPQFIFQYYREEENGRGNFPPRFSGLQFPNYSSELNVNALELDDSALYLCASSLEIGAAGEQYFGPGTRLTVT.

V usage is TRBV2 and J usage is TRBJ2-7; perhaps D is TRBD1 or TRBD2 (5 bases each). Germline lookup yields CDR1 SNHLY and CDR2 FYNNEI. Trimming removed 3 bases at V and 9 bases at J, with 12 bases between. The CDR3 runs to 12 residues. The CDR3 sequence is CASSDEWDGQYF. The CDR3 DNA is TGTGCCAGCAGTGATGAGTGGGACGGGCAGTACTTC. Full variable domain (missing parts from reference TRBV2 and TRBJ2-7): EPEVTQTPSHQVTQMGQEVILRCVPISNHLYFYWYRQILGQKVEFLVSFYNNEISEKSEIFDDQFSVERPDGSNFTLKIRSTKLEDSAMYFCASSDEWDGQYFGPGTRLTVT.

The CDR3 DNA is TGTGCCAGCAGTACCCTCGGGGTCAGCTCCTACGAGCAGTACTTC. Residues: CASSTLGVSSYEQYF. This sequence joins TRBV28 and TRBJ2-7; a weak D match, TRBD2 (5 bases). The germline V gene has CDR1 MDHEN and CDR2 SYDVKM. With 5 bases removed from V and 0 bases from J, the gap between germline ends came to 14 bases. The CDR3 runs to 15 residues.

This clone was recorded a few times. The same CDR3 is also encoded by other DNA sequences in this sample. This chain connects TRBV27 to TRBJ1-1; D gene unclear. The CDR3 is made up of 13 amino acids. The V end was cut by 0 bases, the J end by 1 base, with 3 bases between. Per germline, CDR1 MNHEY and CDR2 SMNVEV (reference sequence). The CDR3 is CASSLSRNTEAFF. The CDR3 DNA follows: TGTGCCAGCAGTTTATCAAGGAACACTGAAGCTTTCTTT.

The chain recombines TRBV29-1 with TRBJ2-3; D is possibly TRBD1 or TRBD2 (5 bases each). The CDR3 covers 14 residues. Germline V gives CDR1 SQVTM, CDR2 ANQGSEA. V was trimmed by 3 bases and J by 4 bases, leaving 14 bases between them. CDR3 coding DNA: TGCAGCGTTGAGGGGACCTCACGTGCAGATACGCAGTATTTT. Translating it yields CSVEGTSRADTQYF.

V usage is TRBV5-4 and J usage is TRBJ1-4; 8 bases line up with TRBD1. The germline V gene has CDR1 SGHNT and CDR2 YYREEE (reference sequence). The CDR3 is 16 residues long. The V gene end was trimmed by 4 bases and the J gene end by 3 bases; junction bases not matched to a gene: 8. CDR3 residues: CASSHRGAWANEKLFF. DNA for the CDR3: TGTGCCAGCAGCCACAGGGGGGCTTGGGCTAATGAAAAACTGTTTTTT.

The chain carries TRBV28 and TRBJ2-7; the match to TRBD1 covers 9 bases. J was trimmed by 4 bases and V by 7 bases; bases with no gene match: 14. CDR3 size: 16 residues. CDR1 is MDHEN and CDR2 is SYDVKM in the germline V gene. In DNA form, the CDR3 reads TGTGCCAGCAATGTTGTTTGGGGGACAGGGAGATACGAGCAGTACTTC. Amino acids: CASNVVWGTGRYEQYF.

The CDR3 reads CASSPRARTNYGYTF. The DNA of the CDR3 is TGTGCCAGCAGTCCAAGGGCCAGGACTAACTATGGCTACACCTTC. This chain joins TRBV6-1 and TRBJ1-2; no clear D. V was clipped by 5 bases and J by 0 bases, with 13 bases between them. Germline CDR1 MNHNS, CDR2 SASEGT. The CDR3 covers 15 residues.

The genes are TRBV28 and TRBJ1-2; a possible D gene is TRBD1 (6 bases). V shed 4 bases and J shed 2 bases, with 17 bases lying between them. This CDR3 is built from 16 residues. Germline V gene sequence: CDR1 MDHEN, CDR2 SYDVKM. The CDR3 spells CASSSIRTVGNYGYTF. CDR3 in DNA: TGTGCCAGCAGTTCAATCCGGACAGTGGGGAACTATGGCTACACCTTC.

The chain has TRBV7-6 and TRBJ1-1; 7 nucleotides line up with TRBD1. The CDR3 length is 13 residues. CDR1 and CDR2 from the germline V gene are SGHVS and FNYEAQ. J gave up 3 bases and V 6 bases, and 4 bases lay outside the gene matches. The CDR3: CASSPGGYTEAFF. CDR3 in DNA: TGTGCCAGCAGTCCAGGGGGGTACACTGAAGCTTTCTTT.

This chain links TRBV2 with TRBJ2-5, with TRBD2 matching over 7 bases. The CDR3 sequence is 17 residues long. Germline CDR1 is SNHLY and CDR2 is FYNNEI. The V gene end was trimmed by 6 bases and the J gene end by 3 bases; junction bases not matched to a gene: 16. Here the CDR3 reads CASRVPRDRLAEETQYF. CDR3 coding DNA: TGTGCCAGCAGAGTACCCCGGGACCGGCTAGCGGAAGAGACCCAGTACTTC.

This clone was seen a single time. The V gene is TRBV9, the J gene TRBJ1-3, with a possible D match to TRBD1 (6 bases). The CDR3 contains 17 residues. CDR1 SGDLS and CDR2 YYNGEE come from the germline V gene. With 2 bases removed from V and 1 base from J, the gap between germline ends came to 16 bases. CDR3 in DNA: TGTGCCAGCAGCGTTGGGGGGGCAAGAGGGTCTGGAAACACCATATATTTT. This gives the protein CASSVGGARGSGNTIYF. Based on the CDR3 plus reference TRBV9 and TRBJ1-3, the full variable domain is DSGVTQTPKHLITATGQRVTLRCSPRSGDLSVYWYQQSLDQGLQFLIQYYNGEERAKGNILERFSAQQFPDLHSELNLSSLELGDSALYFCASSVGGARGSGNTIYFGEGSWLTVV.

The CDR3 bases are TGTGCCAGCAGCCCACTATGGAGACAGGGGAGGAACACTGAAGCTTTCTTT. This translates into CASSPLWRQGRNTEAFF. The V gene is TRBV27, the J gene TRBJ1-1; 8 nucleotides agree with TRBD1. This CDR3 comprises 17 residues. V shed 6 bases, J shed 1 base, and the junction held 13 bases outside the gene matches. Germline CDR1 reads MNHEY; CDR2 reads SMNVEV (reference sequence).

The rearrangement uses TRBV14 and TRBJ2-3, with 7 bases fitting TRBD1. The CDR3 has 17 amino acids. Germline lookup yields CDR1 SGHDN and CDR2 FVKESK. The J segment lost 4 bases and the V segment lost 0 bases, leaving 10 bases of the junction unmatched. This chain's CDR3 is CASSQDHWNRGPDTQYF. The CDR3 DNA reads TGTGCCAGCAGCCAAGATCATTGGAACAGGGGCCCAGATACGCAGTATTTT. The full variable domain, rest sourced from reference TRBV14 and TRBJ2-3, is EAGVTQFPSHSVIEKGQTVTLRCDPISGHDNLYWYRRVMGKEIKFLLHFVKESKQDESGMPNNRFLAERTGGTYSTLKVQPAELEDSGVYFCASSQDHWNRGPDTQYFGPGTRLTVL.

The V and J genes are TRBV21-1 and TRBJ1-4; the D call in the table, TRBD1, was not verified against the DNA. TRBV21-1 is recorded as a pseudogene. This CDR3 spans 15 amino acids. In DNA, the CDR3 is TGTGCCAGCAGGGGACCCCAGGGGGCTAATGAAAAACTGTTTTTT. Translated, it gives CASRGPQGANEKLFF.

The chain combines TRBV18 with TRBJ1-2; tentatively, D is TRBD1 (5 bases). The V and J ends lost 3 bases and 0 bases respectively, with 17 bases between them. This CDR3 is 17 amino acids long. CDR1 KGHSH and CDR2 LQKENI come from the germline V gene. The CDR3 sequence is CASSPGRGLISNYGYTF. CDR3 in DNA: TGTGCCAGCTCACCGGGGAGGGGCCTGATATCTAACTATGGCTACACCTTC.

The V call is TRBV28, the J call TRBJ2-1; 14 bases match TRBD2. The CDR3 has 16 amino acids. Germline V gene lookup returns CDR1 MDHEN and CDR2 SYDVKM. V dropped 2 bases and J dropped 6; count of bases not matched to a gene: 3. The CDR3 loop is CASSLGGTSGSNEQFF. The CDR3 DNA reads as TGTGCCAGCAGTTTAGGGGGGACTAGCGGGAGCAATGAGCAGTTCTTC.

The chain is built from TRBV7-2 and TRBJ1-5; 8 bases are a match to TRBD1. Per the germline V gene, CDR1 is SGHTA and CDR2 is FQGNSA. The CDR3 is 16 amino acids. V shed 5 bases and J 16 bases; nucleotides not matched to a gene: 22. The CDR3 reads CASSPKDRAHRFVPHF. As DNA, the CDR3 is TGTGCCAGCAGCCCCAAGGACAGGGCCCACCGCTTTGTTCCCCATTTT.

This clone was detected only once. V and J are TRBV2 and TRBJ2-7, with D hard to call. V was shortened by 7 bases and J by 6 bases, with 16 bases between the two germline ends. The length of the CDR3 is 13 residues. Per the germline V gene, CDR1 is SNHLY and CDR2 is FYNNEI. The CDR3 nucleotides are TGTGCCAGCAATACTGCTAGTTACTCCGAGCAGTACTTC. Its protein product is CASNTASYSEQYF.

V gene TRBV28 combines with J gene TRBJ2-3; D might be TRBD1 or TRBD2, each matching 5 bases. The ends were cut back, 7 bases at V and 2 bases at J, with 19 bases in the middle. This CDR3 is 16 amino acids long. Germline V lookup: CDR1 MDHEN, CDR2 SYDVKM. For the CDR3, the DNA is TGTGCCAGCACCATTCTTAGAGGGGCGGACACAGATACGCAGTATTTT. Its translation: CASTILRGADTDTQYF.